The next 28 T cell receptor beta chains were all read from a single sample in a study of naive and memory T cell subsets. Four PCR rounds used nested alpha and beta constant region primers plus the SP2 primer. TCRdb analysed the UMI-ligation and nested PCR reads with MiXCR anew, one entry per CDR3 protein. The table lists 25,000 to 30,000 distinct CDR3 sequences, about 5.2% of them singletons. TCR cDNA received a 3' ligated oligonucleotide that carried a UMI. Sequencing used blood. The receptors shown here come from an adult in good health.

This chain links TRBV30 with TRBJ1-3, with a possible D match to TRBD1 (6 bases). Germline V lookup: CDR1 GTSNPN, CDR2 SVGIG (reference sequence). This CDR3 is 14 amino acids long. V shed 4 bases and J shed 0 bases, with 10 bases lying between them. CDR3 in amino acids: CAWNGGHSGNTIYF. CDR3 in DNA: TGTGCCTGGAACGGGGGACACTCTGGAAACACCATATATTTT.

This clonotype showed up many times. The J gene is TRBJ2-3, the V gene TRBV6-5, with D possibly being TRBD2 (6 bases). The CDR3 runs to 17 residues. Germline-derived CDR1 and CDR2 are MNHEY and SVGAGI. V shed 5 bases and J shed 0 bases, with 18 bases lying between them. CDR3 sequence reads: CASSPLGSGVSTDTQYF. Written as DNA, the CDR3 is TGTGCCAGCAGTCCCCTAGGTAGCGGAGTTAGCACAGATACGCAGTATTTT.

This clonotype was detected many times. The chain's CDR3 is CSVGGFQGLMNTEAFF. CDR3 nucleotide sequence: TGCAGCGTTGGGGGGTTCCAGGGCCTCATGAACACTGAAGCTTTCTTT. The chain recombines TRBV29-1 with TRBJ1-1; the D gene is possibly TRBD1 (5 bases). Germline V CDR1 and CDR2: SQVTM, ANQGSEA. V was shortened by 4 bases and J by 0 bases, with 18 bases between the two germline ends. The CDR3 length is 16 residues.

This clonotype was counted at least ten times. V usage is TRBV7-9 and J usage is TRBJ1-1; D might be TRBD1 (5 bases). Trimming removed 1 base at V and 3 bases at J, with 12 bases between. Germline V gene data show CDR1 as SEHNR and CDR2 as FQNEAQ (reference sequence). There are 15 residues in the CDR3. CDR3 in amino acids: CASSLGQLDHTEAFF. CDR3 nucleotide sequence: TGTGCCAGCAGCTTAGGACAGTTGGACCACACTGAAGCTTTCTTT.

This clonotype was detected many times. The chain combines TRBV7-2 with TRBJ2-3; 11 bases line up with TRBD2. The CDR3 is made up of 16 amino acids. The germline V gene encodes CDR1 SGHTA and CDR2 FQGNSA. Trimming cost V 5 bases and J 1 base; bases outside gene matches: 5. CDR3 DNA sequence: TGTGCCAGCAGCCTACTAGCGGGAGAAGGCACAGATACGCAGTATTTT. Translation: CASSLLAGEGTDTQYF.

At least ten counts were recorded for this clonotype. The CDR3 coding sequence is TGTGCCAGCAGTCCAATTAGCGGGAGGGCCGCTGAGCAGTTCTTC. Protein product: CASSPISGRAAEQFF. The rearrangement uses TRBV12-3 or TRBV12-4 and TRBJ2-1, with 11 bases lining up with TRBD2. V shed 5 bases and J 9 bases; nucleotides not matched to a gene: 9. The CDR3 has 15 amino acids.

A remark on this clonotype: A read error may explain this, as a much larger clone is one base away. V gene TRBV30 combines with J gene TRBJ1-1, with D perhaps TRBD1 (5 bases). Germline CDR1 reads GTSNPN; CDR2 reads SVGIG (reference sequence). The CDR3 runs to 14 residues. The V end was cut by 5 bases, the J end by 1 base, with 14 bases between. DNA for the CDR3: TGTGCCTGGGATCCGGGACTCACGAACACTGAAGCTTTCTTT. Translation gives CAWDPGLTNTEAFF.

This clonotype was counted only a few times. The V gene is TRBV12-3 or TRBV12-4, the J gene TRBJ1-1; 8 nucleotides agree with TRBD1. V gave up 3 bases and J gave up 4 bases; unmatched junction bases: 4. The CDR3 covers 14 residues. The CDR3 coding sequence is TGTGCCAGCAGTTTCCGACAGGGGACCACTGAAGCTTTCTTT. Translated: CASSFRQGTTEAFF.

This clonotype was recorded at least ten times. The J gene is TRBJ2-3, the V gene TRBV12-3 or TRBV12-4; 8 bases map to TRBD1. This CDR3 region has 13 residues. V dropped 7 bases and J dropped 3; count of bases not matched to a gene: 3. CDR3 sequence: CASTGGRTDTQYF. The CDR3 nucleotides read TGTGCCAGCACAGGGGGCAGGACAGATACGCAGTATTTT.

About this clonotype: Its ends do not fully match the called genes, so a read error is possible. V and J are TRBV20-1 and TRBJ2-5; D is undetermined. The CDR3 has 9 residues. CDR1 and CDR2 (germline): DFQATT, SNEGSKA (reference sequence). The CDR3 region is CRGPGPINF. Written as DNA, the CDR3 is TGCAGAGGACCAGGTCCCATCAACTTC.

This clonotype was seen at least ten times. V is TRBV12-5 and J is TRBJ2-1; D gene unclear. CDR3 length: 13 residues. The V gene lost 5 bases and the J gene lost 9 bases, with 14 bases spanning the gap. Germline CDR1 LGHNT, CDR2 FRNRAP. The CDR3 here is CASGPPPISEQFF. CDR3 bases: TGTGCTAGTGGTCCCCCTCCAATCTCTGAGCAGTTCTTC. The full variable domain, its missing parts supplied by reference TRBV12-5 and TRBJ2-1, is DARVTQTPRHKVTEMGQEVTMRCQPILGHNTVFWYRQTMMQGLELLAYFRNRAPLDDSGMPKDRFSAEMPDATLATLKIQPSEPRDSAVYFCASGPPPISEQFFGPGTRLTVL.

The rearrangement links TRBV28 to TRBJ2-7; D is ambiguous. Germline-derived CDR1 and CDR2 are MDHEN and SYDVKM. This CDR3 has 15 residues. Trimming took off 3 bases at V and 2 bases at J, with 14 bases between the two ends. The CDR3 spells CASSFLGRSTYEQYF. CDR3 bases: TGTGCCAGCAGTTTTCTAGGAAGGTCAACCTACGAGCAGTACTTC.

The sample holds many counts of this clonotype. V usage is TRBV7-9 and J usage is TRBJ2-7; the D is unclear. Germline CDR1 reads SEHNR; CDR2 reads FQNEAQ (reference sequence). Between the trimmed V and J ends, which lost 0 bases and 0 bases, there was a span of 3 bases. The CDR3 is 13 residues long. CDR3 protein: CASSLASSYEQYF. CDR3 nucleotides: TGTGCCAGCAGCTTAGCCAGCTCCTACGAGCAGTACTTC.

This clonotype was picked up many times. The V call is TRBV6-5, the J call TRBJ1-1; D is perhaps TRBD1 (6 bases). Germline V lookup: CDR1 MNHEY, CDR2 SVGAGI. The CDR3 contains 12 residues. V lost 4 bases to trimming and J lost 11 bases, with 14 bases between them. CDR3 sequence: CASSFFGGQAFF. The CDR3 region has the DNA TGTGCCAGCAGTTTCTTCGGGGGGCAGGCTTTCTTT.

This clonotype was seen ten or more times. The chain recombines TRBV14 with TRBJ1-2; D possibly corresponds to TRBD1 (6 bases). Germline V CDR1 and CDR2: SGHDN, FVKESK. CDR3 length equals 17 residues. Trimming took 0 bases from V and 1 from J, leaving 15 bases between them. The CDR3 here is CASSQDLGTSINYGYTF. The CDR3 DNA sequence: TGTGCCAGCAGCCAAGATCTGGGGACATCGATTAACTATGGCTACACCTTC.

With regard to this clonotype: A much larger clone is a single base away; this may be a read error. The CDR3 end shows no conserved phenylalanine or tryptophan, and so a read error is likely. The chain links TRBV28 to TRBJ1-4; D is uncertain. The CDR3 spans 13 residues. CDR1 and CDR2 (germline): MDHEN, SYDVKM. The V end lost 5 bases, the J end lost 13 bases, and 17 bases lay between the germline ends. CDR3 sequence (DNA): TGTGCCAGCAGTCCCGGGCCCCGAGACGGACTGTTTTCT. Protein: CASSPGPRDGLFS.

The sample holds many counts of this clonotype. This sequence joins TRBV19 and TRBJ1-1; unclear D gene. V gave up 5 bases and J gave up 0 bases, with 16 bases separating them. Germline CDR1 LNHDA, CDR2 SQIVND (reference sequence). The CDR3 runs to 16 residues. The CDR3, as DNA: TGTGCCAGTAGTCCTACCCCCTGGGTAATGAACACTGAAGCTTTCTTT. Protein: CASSPTPWVMNTEAFF.

This clonotype showed up just a few times. One base away lies a much larger clone, so this may be a sequencing read error. The rearrangement uses TRBV14 and TRBJ2-7; 7 bases map to TRBD2. The CDR3 runs to 13 residues. Germline V lookup: CDR1 SGHDN, CDR2 FVKESK. The V gene end was trimmed by 0 bases and the J gene end by 11 bases; junction bases not matched to a gene: 7. CDR3 amino acids: CASSQDGGTTKYF. CDR3 bases: TGTGCCAGCAGCCAAGACGGGGGGACGACAAAGTACTTC.

This clonotype showed up just a few times. In nucleotides, the CDR3 is TGTGCCAGCTCCCCGACTAGCGGGAGGGGCAATGAGCAGTTCTTC. Its protein is CASSPTSGRGNEQFF. The V gene is TRBV18, the J gene TRBJ2-1, with 14 bases aligning to TRBD2. The trim removed 6 bases at V and 6 bases at J, leaving 4 bases unmatched. This CDR3 contains 15 residues. Germline V CDR1 and CDR2: KGHSH, LQKENI.

The rearrangement joins TRBV15 to TRBJ2-7, with D unclear. The V and J ends lost 3 bases and 7 bases respectively, with 16 bases between them. This CDR3 comprises 14 residues. Germline V gene data show CDR1 as LNHNV and CDR2 as YYDKDF (reference sequence). CDR3 bases: TGTGCCACCAGCAGTTCCACTACTGGCCGGGAGCAGTACTTC. This translates into CATSSSTTGREQYF.

Relative to its sample, this clonotype is medium-sized. The gene calls are TRBV4-3 and TRBJ2-1, with 9 bases aligning to TRBD1. The V gene's germline CDR1 is LGHNA and CDR2 YSLEER. This CDR3 is built from 16 residues. The trim removed 2 bases at V and 5 bases at J, leaving 7 bases unmatched. The CDR3 reads CASSQYRGQRDNEQFF. The CDR3 DNA reads as TGCGCCAGCAGCCAATACAGGGGGCAGAGAGACAATGAGCAGTTCTTC.

This clonotype was recorded at least ten times. This rearrangement joins TRBV12-3 or TRBV12-4 to TRBJ2-2; 7 positions match TRBD2. The CDR3 runs to 15 residues. J was trimmed by 5 bases and V by 5 bases; bases with no gene match: 8. The CDR3 loop reads CASSPSGGRTGELFF. The DNA of the CDR3 is TGTGCCAGCAGTCCTAGCGGTGGGAGAACCGGGGAGCTGTTTTTT.

Ten or more counts support this clonotype. The chain recombines TRBV5-6 with TRBJ2-5; unclear D gene. Germline loops: CDR1 SGHDT, CDR2 YYEEEE. The CDR3 spans 14 residues. The V gene lost 1 base and the J gene lost 7 bases, with 14 bases spanning the gap. In DNA form, the CDR3 reads TGTGCCAGCAGCTTGTGGGGTTCCTCGAGGACCCAGTACTTC. Translation: CASSLWGSSRTQYF. Filled out from reference TRBV5-6 and TRBJ2-5, the complete variable domain reads DAGVTQSPTHLIKTRGQQVTLRCSPKSGHDTVSWYQQALGQGPQFIFQYYEEEERQRGNFPDRFSGHQFPNYSSELNVNALLLGDSALYLCASSLWGSSRTQYFGPGTRLLVL.

Regarding this clonotype: In this CDR3 the conserved last residue, phenylalanine or tryptophan, is missing, so a read error is likely. V is TRBV6-5 and J is TRBJ2-5, with D tentatively TRBD2 (7 bases). Trimming pared 6 bases from V and 3 bases from J, leaving 11 bases between. Germline loops: CDR1 MNHEY, CDR2 SVGAGI. The CDR3 consists of 13 residues. Here the CDR3 DNA reads TGTGCCAGCAGAAGAGGGGGGGAAGAGACCCAGTACTCC. Protein product: CASRRGGEETQYS.

The chain recombines TRBV3-1 with TRBJ2-1; 12 nucleotides match TRBD1. CDR3 length: 17 amino acids. The germline V gene encodes CDR1 LGHDT and CDR2 YNNKEL (reference sequence). Germline trimming cut 5 bases from V and 6 bases from J; bases unmatched to any gene: 11. CDR3 region: CASSFKVGTGGLNEQFF. CDR3 nucleotides: TGTGCCAGCAGCTTTAAAGTCGGGACAGGGGGCCTCAATGAGCAGTTCTTC.

This clonotype was picked up many times. V gene TRBV7-2 combines with J gene TRBJ2-3; perhaps TRBD2 as D (6 bases). The germline gives CDR1 SGHTA, CDR2 FQGNSA. CDR3 length: 17 residues. Trimming removed 5 bases at V and 0 bases at J, with 18 bases between. The CDR3 protein is CASSPRWGVQSTDTQYF. The CDR3 DNA sequence: TGTGCCAGCAGCCCCAGGTGGGGGGTTCAGAGCACAGATACGCAGTATTTT. The entire variable domain, with the rest obtained from reference TRBV7-2 and TRBJ2-3, is as follows: GAGVSQSPSNKVTEKGKDVELRCDPISGHTALYWYRQSLGQGLEFLIYFQGNSAPDKSGLPSDRFSAERTGGSVSTLTIQRTQQEDSAVYLCASSPRWGVQSTDTQYFGPGTRLTVL.

This clonotype was detected a few times. One base away lies a much larger clone, so this may be a sequencing read error. The chain has TRBV29-1 and TRBJ2-7; possibly TRBD1 for D (6 bases). Germline CDR1 is SQVTM and CDR2 is ANQGSEA. V was trimmed by 7 bases and J by 3 bases, leaving 16 bases between them. The CDR3 sequence is 13 residues long. Written as DNA, the CDR3 is TGCAGCGCCGTCTTACAGGGTCGCTACGAGCAGTACTTC. Amino acid sequence: CSAVLQGRYEQYF.

This clonotype was observed at least ten times. The CDR3 here is CASSLGSPQPQHF. The CDR3 DNA reads as TGTGCCAGCAGTTTAGGGTCTCCCCAGCCCCAGCATTTT. The chain couples TRBV28 to TRBJ1-5, with D unresolved. V lost 2 bases to trimming and J lost 7 bases, with 9 bases between them. This CDR3 region has 13 residues. Germline CDR1 MDHEN, CDR2 SYDVKM. The full variable domain, with the rest looked up from reference TRBV28 and TRBJ1-5, is DVKVTQSSRYLVKRTGEKVFLECVQDMDHENMFWYRQDPGLGLRLIYFSYDVKMKEKGDIPEGYSVSREKKERFSLILESASTNQTSMYLCASSLGSPQPQHFGDGTRLSIL.